The entry that follows covers one T cell receptor (beta chain) sequence. Its cognate antigen is unknown. This sample was included in a study of cytomegalovirus exposure and HLA in healthy donors. Both 60 Vbeta primers and 13 Jbeta primers went into the PCR. Some clones are missing from TCRdb's copy, which holds only in-frame ones; the method was immunoSEQ multiplex PCR. The sample comprises some 150,000 clones, 70% to 80% of which are singletons, and 2.1% rests with the top ten. The germline V gene encodes CDR1 SQVTM and CDR2 ANQGSEA. The V end was cut by 6 bases, the J end by 5 bases, with 16 bases between. The CDR3 runs 13 residues. Overall study findings and caveats: Testing in vitro showed a few CMV-associated chains specific for CMV antigens.

This chain connects TRBV29-1 to TRBJ1-2; a weak D match, TRBD1 (6 bases). The specimen was PBMCs. This clonotype was sampled from a woman aged 55-69 years in good health and CMV-seropositive. This CDR3 reads CSVTTGKFYGYTF. The CDR3 DNA reads TGCAGCGTGACGACAGGAAAATTTTATGGCTACACCTTC.